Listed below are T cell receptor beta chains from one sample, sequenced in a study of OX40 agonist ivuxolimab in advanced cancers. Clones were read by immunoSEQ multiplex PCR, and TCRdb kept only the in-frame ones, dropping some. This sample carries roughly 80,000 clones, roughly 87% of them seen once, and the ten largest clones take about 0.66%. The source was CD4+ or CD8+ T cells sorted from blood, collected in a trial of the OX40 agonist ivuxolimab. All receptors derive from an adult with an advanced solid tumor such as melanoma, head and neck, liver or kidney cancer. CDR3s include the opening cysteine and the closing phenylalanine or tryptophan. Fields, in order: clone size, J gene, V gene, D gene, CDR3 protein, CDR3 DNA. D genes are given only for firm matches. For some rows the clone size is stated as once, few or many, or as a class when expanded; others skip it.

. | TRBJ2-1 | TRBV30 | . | CAWSDRDLTYNEQFF | TGTGCCTGGAGTGACCGGGATCTGACCTACAATGAGCAGTTCTTC
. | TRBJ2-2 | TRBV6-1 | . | CASNDPPQSSTGELFF | TGTGCCAGCAATGATCCCCCTCAAAGTAGCACCGGGGAGCTGTTTTTT
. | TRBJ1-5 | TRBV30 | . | CAWGGQNSNQPQHF | TGTGCCTGGGGGGGACAAAATAGCAATCAGCCCCAGCATTTT
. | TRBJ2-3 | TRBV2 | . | CASSGTTTSTDTQYF | TGTGCCAGCAGTGGGACAACAACTAGCACAGATACGCAGTATTTT
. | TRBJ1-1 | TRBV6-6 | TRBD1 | CASSYGTGQGTFGAFF | TGTGCCAGCAGTTACGGGACTGGACAGGGCACATTTGGAGCTTTCTTT
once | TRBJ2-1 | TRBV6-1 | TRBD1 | CASSGMGQGVNEQFF | TGTGCCAGCAGTGGGATGGGACAGGGGGTTAATGAGCAGTTCTTC
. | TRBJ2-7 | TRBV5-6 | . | CASSFVPLDTYEQYF | TGTGCCAGCAGCTTCGTTCCACTCGACACCTACGAGCAGTACTTC
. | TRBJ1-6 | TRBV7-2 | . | CASSPTAGENSPLHF | TGTGCCAGCAGCCCGACCGCGGGGGAGAATTCACCCCTCCACTTT
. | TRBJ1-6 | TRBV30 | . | CAWMGQYNSPLHF | TGTGCCTGGATGGGCCAATATAATTCACCCCTCCACTTT
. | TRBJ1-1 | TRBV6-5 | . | CASSSVGYTEAFF | TGTGCCAGCAGTTCGGTGGGGTACACTGAAGCTTTCTTT
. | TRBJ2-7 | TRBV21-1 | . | CASRNGTGESYEQYF | TGTGCCAGCAGGAACGGGACAGGGGAATCCTACGAGCAGTACTTC
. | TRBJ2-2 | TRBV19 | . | CASHQQWPKNTGELFF | TGTGCCAGCCACCAACAGTGGCCTAAGAACACCGGGGAGCTGTTTTTT
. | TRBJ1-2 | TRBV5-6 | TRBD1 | CASSPPGTDYGHTF | TGTGCCAGCAGCCCCCCCGGGACAGACTATGGCCACACCTTC
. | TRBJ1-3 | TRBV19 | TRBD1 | CASSKPGQGTGNTIYF | TGTGCCAGTAGTAAGCCGGGACAGGGAACTGGAAACACCATATATTTT
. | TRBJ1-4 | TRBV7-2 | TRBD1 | CASSEIRGTGEKLFF | TGTGCCAGCAGCGAAATCAGGGGGACAGGAGAAAAACTGTTTTTT
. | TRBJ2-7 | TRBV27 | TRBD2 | CASSMTSGAYEQYF | TGTGCCAGCAGTATGACTAGCGGCGCCTACGAGCAGTACTTC
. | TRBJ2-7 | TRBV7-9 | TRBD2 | CASSPRGTSEPDEQYF | TGTGCCAGCAGCCCCAGAGGGACTAGCGAACCCGACGAGCAGTACTTC
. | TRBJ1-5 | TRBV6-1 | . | CASRPLGSNQPQHF | TGTGCCAGTCGACCTCTCGGGAGCAATCAGCCCCAGCATTTT
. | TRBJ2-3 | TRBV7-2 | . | CASSSLIGLGDTQYF | TGTGCCAGCAGTTCCCTCATCGGTCTCGGAGATACGCAGTATTTT
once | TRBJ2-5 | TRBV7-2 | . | CASSPPGEQETQYF | TGTGCCAGCAGCCCCCCCGGCGAACAAGAGACCCAGTACTTC
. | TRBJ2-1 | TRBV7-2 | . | CASSRDSLSYNEQFF | TGTGCCAGCAGCCGGGACTCCCTCTCCTACAATGAACAGTTCTTC
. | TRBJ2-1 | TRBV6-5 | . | CASSYQQPPYNEQFF | TGTGCCAGCAGTTATCAACAGCCTCCCTACAATGAGCAGTTCTTC
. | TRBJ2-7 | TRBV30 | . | CAWGPINPYEQYF | TGTGCCTGGGGGCCCATTAATCCCTACGAGCAGTACTTC
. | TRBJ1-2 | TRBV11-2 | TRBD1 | CASSRDSNYGYTF | TGTGCCAGCAGCCGGGACAGCAACTATGGCTACACCTTC
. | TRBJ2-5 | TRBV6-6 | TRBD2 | CASTQGTGGIQETQYF | TGTGCCAGCACCCAAGGGACGGGGGGGATCCAAGAGACCCAGTACTTC
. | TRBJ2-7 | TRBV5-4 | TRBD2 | CASSLTSGGLYFEQYF | TGTGCCAGCAGCCTGACTAGCGGGGGCCTCTACTTCGAGCAGTACTTC
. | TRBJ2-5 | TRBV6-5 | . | CASSRDRRETQYF | TGTGCCAGCAGCCGCGACCGACGAGAGACCCAGTACTTC
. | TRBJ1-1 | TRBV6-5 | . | CASSYSVKMNTEAFF | TGTGCCAGCAGTTACTCGGTGAAAATGAACACTGAAGCTTTCTTT
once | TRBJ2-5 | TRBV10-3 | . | CAISDEAETQYF | TGTGCCATCAGTGACGAAGCGGAGACCCAGTACTTC
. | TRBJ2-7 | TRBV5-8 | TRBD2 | CASSQRRAGTSYEQYF | TGTGCCAGCAGCCAGAGGCGAGCGGGGACGTCCTACGAGCAGTACTTC
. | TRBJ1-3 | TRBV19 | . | CATQSFFAGNTIYF | TGTGCCACCCAATCTTTCTTCGCTGGAAACACCATATATTTT
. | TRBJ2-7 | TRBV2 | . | CASRLGFEQYF | TGTGCCAGCAGATTAGGGTTTGAGCAGTACTTC
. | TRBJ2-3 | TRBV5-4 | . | CASSYDTSSTDTQYF | TGTGCCAGCAGCTATGACACTTCTAGCACAGATACGCAGTATTTT
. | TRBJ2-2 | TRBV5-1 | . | CASSLGQSTGELFF | TGCGCCAGCAGCTTGGGGCAATCCACCGGGGAGCTGTTTTTT
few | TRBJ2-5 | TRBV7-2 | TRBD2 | CAVTLLAGTIRGTQYF | TGTGCCGTCACCCTACTAGCGGGGACAATCAGAGGGACCCAGTACTTC
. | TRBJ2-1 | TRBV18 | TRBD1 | CASSETGTYNEQFF | TGTGCCAGCTCCGAGACAGGGACCTACAATGAGCAGTTCTTC
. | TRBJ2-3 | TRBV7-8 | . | CASSLGDGQSDTQYF | TGTGCCAGCAGCTTGGGGGACGGCCAGTCAGATACGCAGTATTTT
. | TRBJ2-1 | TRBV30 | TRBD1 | CAWRAGQAGTYNEQFF | TGTGCCTGGAGGGCCGGACAGGCCGGAACCTACAATGAGCAGTTCTTC
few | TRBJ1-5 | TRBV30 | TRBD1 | CAWSRQGEQPQHF | TGTGCCTGGAGTCGACAGGGAGAGCAGCCCCAGCATTTT
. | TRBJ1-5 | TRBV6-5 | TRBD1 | CASRPGTGIEQPQHF | TGTGCCAGCAGACCCGGGACAGGGATCGAGCAGCCCCAGCATTTT
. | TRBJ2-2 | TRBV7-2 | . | CASSPRHVDGELFF | TGTGCCAGCAGCCCGAGACATGTTGACGGGGAGCTGTTTTTT
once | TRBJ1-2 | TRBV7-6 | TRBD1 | CASSLDTGVSYGYTF | TGTGCCAGCAGCTTAGACACAGGGGTTAGCTATGGCTACACCTTC
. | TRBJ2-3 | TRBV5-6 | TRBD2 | CASSLLAGGPTDTQYF | TGTGCCAGCAGCTTACTAGCGGGGGGGCCGACAGATACGCAGTATTTT
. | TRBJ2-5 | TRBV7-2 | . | CASSFSGTYQETQYF | TGTGCCAGCAGCTTTTCAGGGACCTATCAAGAGACCCAGTACTTC
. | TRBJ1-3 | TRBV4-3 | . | CASSLQGSGNTIYF | TGCGCCAGCAGCCTCCAGGGATCTGGAAACACCATATATTTT
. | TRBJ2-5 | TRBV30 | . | CAWRAGETQYF | TGTGCCTGGAGGGCTGGCGAGACCCAGTACTTC
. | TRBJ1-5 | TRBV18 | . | CASSLLGDSNQPQHF | TGTGCCAGCTCACTATTAGGGGATAGCAATCAGCCCCAGCATTTT
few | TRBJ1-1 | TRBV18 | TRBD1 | CASSPVTGLPEAFF | TGTGCCAGCTCACCCGTGACAGGGCTACCTGAAGCTTTCTTT
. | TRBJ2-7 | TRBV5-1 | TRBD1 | CASSSGQLSYEQYF | TGCGCCAGCAGCTCGGGACAGCTCTCCTACGAGCAGTACTTC
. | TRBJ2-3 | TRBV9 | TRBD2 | CASSPRGSSGGTDTQYF | TGTGCCAGCAGCCCCCGGGGTAGTAGCGGGGGCACAGATACGCAGTATTTT
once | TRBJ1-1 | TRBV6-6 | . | CASSSNRERAEAFF | TGTGCCAGCAGTTCCAACAGGGAGCGGGCTGAAGCTTTCTTT
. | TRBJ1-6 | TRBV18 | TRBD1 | CASSPDRAGAALHF | TGTGCCAGCTCACCGGACAGGGCCGGGGCGGCCCTCCACTTT
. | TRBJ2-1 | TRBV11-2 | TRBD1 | CASSQRTGGYYNEQFF | TGTGCCAGCAGCCAACGGACAGGGGGATATTACAATGAGCAGTTCTTC
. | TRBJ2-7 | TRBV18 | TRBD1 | CASSPNYRGEQYF | TGTGCCAGCTCACCGAACTACAGGGGCGAGCAGTACTTC
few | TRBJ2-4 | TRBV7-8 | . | CASSDDGTAKNIQYF | TGTGCCAGCAGCGACGACGGGACAGCCAAAAACATTCAGTACTTC
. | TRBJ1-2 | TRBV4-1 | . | CASSQVDQGHGYTF | TGCGCCAGCAGCCAAGTCGACCAGGGACATGGCTACACCTTC
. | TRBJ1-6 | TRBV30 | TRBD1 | CAWRTLFGQGNSPLHF | TGTGCCTGGAGGACCCTCTTTGGACAGGGTAATTCACCCCTCCACTTT